This T cell receptor beta chain was captured by sequencing in a study of T cell responses to AZD1222 COVID-19 vaccine. Study-level results: Spike was spanned by vaccine-associated CD4 TCRs, with dominance at 160-218 and 743-854. At study baseline, merely several AZD1222 recipients were seropositive.

As regards this clone: Its antigen is not known.

Trimming at V came to 5 bases and at J to 0 bases, leaving 5 bases not matched to a gene. Germline loops: CDR1 SGHDN, CDR2 FVKESK. The CDR3 runs 15 residues. Produced via immunoSEQ multiplex PCR; TCRdb's table is partial and in-frame only. Here the sample spans approximately 180,000 clones, roughly 93% being singletons. V usage is TRBV14 and J usage is TRBJ2-7, with 9 bases identical to TRBD1. The starting material was peripheral blood, obtained 28 days after the second dose of the MenACWY control vaccine. The sequence derives from an adult who received the MenACWY meningococcal vaccine as a control. The CDR3 DNA reads as TGTGCCAGCAGCAAGGGACAGGGCAGCTCCTACGAGCAGTACTTC. Translation gives CASSKGQGSSYEQYF.